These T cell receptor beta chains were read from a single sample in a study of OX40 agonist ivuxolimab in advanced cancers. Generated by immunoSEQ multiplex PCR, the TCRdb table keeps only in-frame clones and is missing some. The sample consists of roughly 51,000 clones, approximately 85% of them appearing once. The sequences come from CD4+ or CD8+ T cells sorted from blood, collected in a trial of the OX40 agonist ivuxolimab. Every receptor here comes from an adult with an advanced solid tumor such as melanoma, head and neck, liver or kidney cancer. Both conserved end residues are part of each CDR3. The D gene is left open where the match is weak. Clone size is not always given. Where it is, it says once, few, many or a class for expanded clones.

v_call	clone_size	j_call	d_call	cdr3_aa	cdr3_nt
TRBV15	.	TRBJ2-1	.	CATSRDNYNEQFF	TGTGCCACCAGCAGGGACAACTACAATGAGCAGTTCTTC
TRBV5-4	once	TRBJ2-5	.	CASRSGGPSETQYF	TGTGCCAGCCGATCTGGCGGACCCTCGGAGACCCAGTACTTC
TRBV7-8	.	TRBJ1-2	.	CASSLAAGEENGYTF	TGTGCCAGCAGCTTAGCGGCGGGGGAAGAAAACGGCTACACCTTC
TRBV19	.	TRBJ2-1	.	CASSIGSGSMNEQFF	TGTGCCAGTAGTATAGGGTCAGGGTCTATGAATGAGCAGTTCTTC
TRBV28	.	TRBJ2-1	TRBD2	CATAYSGVSYNEQFF	TGTGCCACCGCCTATAGCGGGGTCTCCTACAATGAGCAGTTCTTC
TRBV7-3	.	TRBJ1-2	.	CASSPHPLLGEGYGYTF	TGTGCCAGCAGCCCACACCCCTTACTCGGGGAGGGATATGGCTACACCTTC
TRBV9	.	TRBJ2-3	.	CASSGVGASTDTQYF	TGTGCCAGCAGCGGGGTTGGCGCGAGCACAGATACGCAGTATTTT
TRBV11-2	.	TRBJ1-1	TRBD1	CASRLWPTSAGGRRAEAFF	TGTGCCAGCAGATTATGGCCGACATCCGCAGGGGGCCGACGGGCTGAAGCTTTCTTT
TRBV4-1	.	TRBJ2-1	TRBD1	CASRQGSGEQFF	TGCGCCAGCAGACAGGGGAGCGGTGAGCAGTTCTTC
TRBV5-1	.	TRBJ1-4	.	CASSSINPTADNEKLFF	TGCGCCAGCAGCTCGATTAATCCGACAGCAGATAATGAAAAACTGTTTTTT
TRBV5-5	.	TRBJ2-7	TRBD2	CASSLVAGGPYEQYF	TGTGCCAGCAGCTTGGTGGCGGGAGGACCCTACGAGCAGTACTTC
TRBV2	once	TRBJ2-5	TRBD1	CASSDRGETQYF	TGTGCCAGCAGTGACAGGGGGGAGACCCAGTACTTC
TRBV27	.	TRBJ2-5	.	CASRSRSREETQYF	TGTGCCAGCAGAAGTAGGAGTAGGGAAGAGACCCAGTACTTC
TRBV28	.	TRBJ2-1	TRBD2	CASSLWAGGEDNEQFF	TGTGCCAGCAGTTTATGGGCGGGAGGGGAGGACAATGAGCAGTTCTTC
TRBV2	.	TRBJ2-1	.	CASSSNNEQFF	TGTGCCAGCAGCTCTAACAATGAGCAGTTCTTC
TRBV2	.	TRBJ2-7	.	CASIRDSNYEQYF	TGTGCCAGCATCCGGGACTCAAACTACGAGCAGTACTTC
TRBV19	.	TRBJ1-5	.	CASSISAQWKNQPQHF	TGTGCCAGTAGTATCTCCGCCCAATGGAAAAATCAGCCCCAGCATTTT
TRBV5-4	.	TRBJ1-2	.	CASRGGNYGYTF	TGTGCCAGCAGGGGGGGGAACTATGGCTACACCTTC
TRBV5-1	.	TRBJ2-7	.	CASSLVGGEVGSHEQYF	TGCGCCAGCAGCTTGGTTGGGGGAGAGGTAGGTAGCCACGAGCAGTACTTC
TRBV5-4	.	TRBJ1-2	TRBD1	CASSQSPRDRGREHYGYTF	TGTGCCAGCAGCCAGTCCCCCCGGGACAGGGGAAGAGAGCACTATGGCTACACCTTC
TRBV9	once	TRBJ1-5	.	CASSVASNQPQHF	TGTGCCAGCAGCGTAGCTAGCAATCAGCCCCAGCATTTT
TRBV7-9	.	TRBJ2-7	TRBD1	CASSHRDRTYEQYF	TGTGCCAGCAGCCACCGGGACAGAACCTACGAGCAGTACTTC
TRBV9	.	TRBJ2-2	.	CASSASGGRSGELFF	TGTGCCAGCAGCGCCTCAGGGGGGCGTTCCGGGGAGCTGTTTTTT
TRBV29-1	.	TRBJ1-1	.	CSVEGQGGTEAFF	TGCAGCGTTGAAGGGCAGGGCGGCACTGAAGCTTTCTTT
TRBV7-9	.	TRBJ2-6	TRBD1	CASSLTDRGPPGANVLTF	TGTGCCAGCAGCTTAACAGACAGGGGGCCCCCTGGGGCCAACGTCCTGACTTTC
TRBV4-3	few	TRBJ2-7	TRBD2	CASSQDFGGVEQYF	TGCGCCAGCAGCCAAGACTTTGGGGGGGTCGAGCAGTACTTC
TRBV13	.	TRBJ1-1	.	CASSSSGETLNTEAFF	TGTGCCAGCAGCTCCTCAGGGGAAACCTTGAACACTGAAGCTTTCTTT
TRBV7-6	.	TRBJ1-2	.	CASSPNLAGLVDYGYTF	TGTGCCAGCAGCCCGAACCTGGCAGGGCTGGTGGACTATGGCTACACCTTC
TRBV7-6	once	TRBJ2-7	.	CASSLEGAGMVEQYF	TGTGCCAGCAGCTTAGAAGGGGCAGGGATGGTTGAGCAGTACTTC
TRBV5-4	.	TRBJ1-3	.	CASRIQGSGNTIYF	TGTGCCAGCAGGATACAGGGATCTGGAAACACCATATATTTT
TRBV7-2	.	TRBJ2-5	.	CASSPGTSVSMETQYF	TGTGCCAGCAGTCCCGGGACAAGCGTTTCTATGGAGACCCAGTACTTC
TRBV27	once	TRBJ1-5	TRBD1	CASRIQGASNQPQHF	TGTGCCAGCAGAATACAGGGGGCCAGCAATCAGCCCCAGCATTTT
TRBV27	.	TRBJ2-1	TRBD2	CASSASTSGIHNEQFF	TGTGCCAGCAGTGCCTCGACTAGCGGGATACACAATGAGCAGTTCTTC
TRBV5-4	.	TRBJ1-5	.	CASSLSGLGQPQHF	TGTGCCAGCAGCTTGTCCGGGTTGGGTCAGCCCCAGCATTTT
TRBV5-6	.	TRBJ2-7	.	CASSLGWYEQYF	TGTGCCAGCAGCTTAGGATGGTACGAGCAGTACTTC
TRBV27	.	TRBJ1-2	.	CASRPSGGDGYTF	TGTGCCAGCAGACCCTCGGGTGGGGACGGCTACACCTTC
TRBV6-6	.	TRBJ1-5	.	CASGPSRYSNQPQHF	TGTGCCAGCGGCCCTTCGCGTTATAGCAATCAGCCCCAGCATTTT
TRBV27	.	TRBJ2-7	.	CASSPGLSFYEQYF	TGTGCCAGCAGTCCGGGACTGTCGTTCTACGAGCAGTACTTC
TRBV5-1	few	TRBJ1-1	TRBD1	CASSLGQGASTEAFF	TGCGCCAGCAGCTTGGGTCAGGGGGCCAGTACTGAAGCTTTCTTT
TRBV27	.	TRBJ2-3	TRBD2	CASSLLLAGGPGTDTQYF	TGTGCCAGCAGTTTATTGCTAGCGGGGGGGCCCGGTACAGATACGCAGTATTTT
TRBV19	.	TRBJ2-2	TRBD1	CASSTWDSANTGELFF	TGTGCCAGTAGTACTTGGGACAGCGCGAACACCGGGGAGCTGTTTTTT
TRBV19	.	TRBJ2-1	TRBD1	CASSGIRDRSYNEQFF	TGTGCCAGTAGTGGCATCCGGGACAGGTCCTACAATGAGCAGTTCTTC
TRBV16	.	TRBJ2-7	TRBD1	CASSQSGRQGSYEQYF	TGTGCCAGCAGCCAATCGGGTCGACAGGGGTCCTACGAGCAGTACTTC
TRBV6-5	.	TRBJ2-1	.	CASSYGQINEQFF	TGTGCCAGCAGTTACGGACAGATCAATGAGCAGTTCTTC